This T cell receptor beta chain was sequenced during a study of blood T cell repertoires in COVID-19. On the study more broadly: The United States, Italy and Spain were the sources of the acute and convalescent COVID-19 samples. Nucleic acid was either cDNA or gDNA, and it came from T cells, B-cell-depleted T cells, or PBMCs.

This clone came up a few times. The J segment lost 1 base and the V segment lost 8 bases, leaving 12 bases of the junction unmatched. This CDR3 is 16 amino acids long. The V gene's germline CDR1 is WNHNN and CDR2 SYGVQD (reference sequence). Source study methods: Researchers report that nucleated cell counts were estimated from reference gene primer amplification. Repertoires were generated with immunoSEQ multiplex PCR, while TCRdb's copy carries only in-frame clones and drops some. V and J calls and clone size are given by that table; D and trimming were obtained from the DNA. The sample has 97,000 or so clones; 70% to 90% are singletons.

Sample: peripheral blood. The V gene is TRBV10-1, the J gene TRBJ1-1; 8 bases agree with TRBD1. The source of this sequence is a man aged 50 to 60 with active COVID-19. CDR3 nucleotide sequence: TGCGCCAGCCTCTCACAGGGGGGGTTAAGGAACACTGAAGCTTTCTTT. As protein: CASLSQGGLRNTEAFF.